This T cell receptor beta chain stems from a study of T-cell reconstitution after alpha-beta-depleted transplantation in children. Molecular barcoding with unique molecular identifiers was used for the TCRbeta library. TCRdb reanalysed the PCR reads using MiXCR and keeps one entry per CDR3 protein. The sample shows 500,000 to 600,000 distinct CDR3 sequences, 15% to 20% of them seen only once. CDR3 length: 15 amino acids. Trimming left V 8 bases short and J 4 bases short, with 17 bases between. The germline V gene encodes CDR1 LGHDT and CDR2 YNNKEL (reference sequence). This TCR was sampled from a human donor who donated a stem cell graft to a child with acute lymphoblastic leukemia. J is TRBJ2-2 and V is TRBV3-1; D unresolved. Material: PBMCs from the stem cell graft donor, obtained from the stem cell graft. The CDR3 DNA reads as TGTGCCAGCCCAATGGTATTGTGGCGCACCGGGGAGCTGTTTTTT. Protein sequence: CASPMVLWRTGELFF.